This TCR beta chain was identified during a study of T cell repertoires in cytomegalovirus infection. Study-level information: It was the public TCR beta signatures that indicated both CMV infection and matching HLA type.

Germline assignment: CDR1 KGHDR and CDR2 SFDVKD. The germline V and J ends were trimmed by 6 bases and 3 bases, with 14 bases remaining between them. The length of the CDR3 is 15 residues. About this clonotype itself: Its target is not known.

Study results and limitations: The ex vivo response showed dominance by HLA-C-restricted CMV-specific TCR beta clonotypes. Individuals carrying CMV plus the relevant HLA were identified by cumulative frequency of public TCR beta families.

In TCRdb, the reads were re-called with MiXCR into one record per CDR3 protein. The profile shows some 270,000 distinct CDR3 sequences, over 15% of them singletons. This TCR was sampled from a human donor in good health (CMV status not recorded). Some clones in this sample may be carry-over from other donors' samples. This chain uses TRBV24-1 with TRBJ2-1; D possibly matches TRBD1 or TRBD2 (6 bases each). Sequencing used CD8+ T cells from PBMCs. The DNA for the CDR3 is TGTGCCACCAGTCCTAGAGGGGGGAACTACAATGAGCAGTTCTTC. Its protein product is CATSPRGGNYNEQFF.